Listed here are 20 T cell receptor beta chains from one sample, sequenced in a study of shared clonotypes between healthy human individuals. TCRdb's copy holds only in-frame clones and misses some; the assay was immunoSEQ multiplex PCR. The sample consists of millions of clones, approximately 95% of them appearing once. Material for sequencing was naive CD4+ T cells from PBMCs. Subset given: CD45RA+ positively selected. These receptors came from a man between 18 and 35 years old in good health. Some clones in this sample may be carry-over from other donors' samples.

V is TRBV25-1 and J is TRBJ2-2, with a weak D call TRBD1 (6 bases). Germline V gene data show CDR1 as MGHDK and CDR2 as SYGVNS. This CDR3 comprises 16 residues. The ends were cut back, 4 bases at V and 7 bases at J, with 19 bases in the middle. The CDR3 DNA follows: TGTGCCAGCAGTGCCGTAGCCGGGACAACCTACGGGGAGCTGTTTTTT. Amino acids: CASSAVAGTTYGELFF.

The CDR3 DNA reads as TGCGCCAGCAGCTTCGGGGAAGAAAGCGATGAGCAGTTCTTC. This sequence encodes CASSFGEESDEQFF. The J gene is TRBJ2-1, the V gene TRBV5-1; a possible D gene is TRBD2 (5 bases). The CDR3 extends over 14 amino acids. The V and J ends lost 2 bases and 8 bases respectively, with 14 bases between them. The germline V gene encodes CDR1 SGHRS and CDR2 YFSETQ.

This clone has just one count. The V gene is TRBV2, the J gene TRBJ1-1; no definite D call. The CDR3 has 14 residues. The ends were cut back, 7 bases at V and 6 bases at J, with 18 bases in the middle. Germline values: CDR1 SNHLY, CDR2 FYNNEI. The CDR3 reads CASISSLGRPEAFF. DNA for the CDR3: TGTGCCAGCATTTCAAGCCTGGGTAGACCTGAAGCTTTCTTT.

The gene calls are TRBV2 and TRBJ1-4, with D possibly matching TRBD1 (6 bases). The V end was cut by 7 bases, the J end by 8 bases, with 23 bases between. The germline V gene has CDR1 SNHLY and CDR2 FYNNEI. The CDR3 runs to 16 residues. The CDR3 reads CASTNQRTVKREKLFF. The CDR3, as DNA: TGTGCCAGCACCAATCAAAGGACAGTTAAAAGGGAAAAACTGTTTTTT. The full variable domain, completed using reference TRBV2 and TRBJ1-4, is EPEVTQTPSHQVTQMGQEVILRCVPISNHLYFYWYRQILGQKVEFLVSFYNNEISEKSEIFDDQFSVERPDGSNFTLKIRSTKLEDSAMYFCASTNQRTVKREKLFFGSGTQLSVL.

This sequence joins TRBV5-1 and TRBJ2-7; TRBD1 might be the D (5 bases). V lost 4 bases to trimming and J lost 1 base, with 15 bases between them. Looked up from germline, CDR1 is SGHRS and CDR2 is YFSETQ. The CDR3 covers 15 residues. The CDR3 spells CASSPQQGLSYEQYF. Here the CDR3 DNA reads TGCGCCAGCAGCCCCCAGCAGGGCTTATCCTACGAGCAGTACTTC.

The rearrangement joins TRBV28 to TRBJ2-3; TRBD1 is a possible D gene (6 bases). The germline CDR1 and CDR2 sequences are MDHEN and SYDVKM. The CDR3 is made up of 12 amino acids. V was trimmed by 5 bases and J by 10 bases, leaving 13 bases between them. As DNA, the CDR3 is TGTGCCAGCAGTCAGGACAGTCGGTCGCAGTATTTT. Translating gives CASSQDSRSQYF.

The chain has TRBV2 and TRBJ2-7; 8 nucleotides match TRBD2. The CDR3 is 13 residues long. CDR1 is SNHLY, CDR2 FYNNEI, per germline. V was clipped by 6 bases and J by 4 bases; unmatched bases: 5. The CDR3 nucleotides are TGTGCCAGCAGCCGGGGGGGTCCATACGAGCAGTACTTC. Translated, it gives CASSRGGPYEQYF.

The chain is built from TRBV11-2 and TRBJ2-7, with a weak D call TRBD1 (6 bases). CDR1 and CDR2 (germline): SGHAT, FQNNGV. The ends were cut back, 7 bases at V and 2 bases at J, with 15 bases in the middle. The CDR3 consists of 14 residues. This chain's CDR3 is CASTRIYRAYEQYF. The CDR3 nucleotides are TGTGCCAGCACCCGTATCTACAGGGCCTACGAGCAGTACTTC.

The chain recombines TRBV5-1 with TRBJ1-1, with D hard to call. The CDR3 extends over 14 amino acids. V was pared by 0 bases and J by 1 base, with 7 bases between. Germline CDR1 reads SGHRS; CDR2 reads YFSETQ. In nucleotides, the CDR3 is TGCGCCAGCAGCTTGGCCCTGGCGAACACTGAAGCTTTCTTT. It specifies CASSLALANTEAFF.

As regards this clone: Different DNA sequences within this sample yield the same CDR3. The CDR3 DNA reads TGCGCCAGCAGCCGAGGACAGGGGAACACTGAAGCTTTCTTT. Translated: CASSRGQGNTEAFF. This sequence joins TRBV4-3 and TRBJ1-1, with 8 bases aligning to TRBD1. Looked up from germline, CDR1 is LGHNA and CDR2 is YSLEER. Trimming cost V 4 bases and J 1 base; bases outside gene matches: 2. The CDR3 has 14 residues.

The chain recombines TRBV5-1 with TRBJ2-5, with 9 positions matching TRBD2. Germline V CDR1 and CDR2: SGHRS, YFSETQ. V dropped 0 bases and J dropped 0; count of bases not matched to a gene: 6. The CDR3 runs 17 residues. The CDR3 sequence: CASSLGLAGPYQETQYF. CDR3 DNA sequence: TGCGCCAGCAGCTTGGGGCTAGCGGGGCCTTACCAAGAGACCCAGTACTTC. The complete variable domain, with remaining parts taken from reference TRBV5-1 and TRBJ2-5, reads KAGVTQTPRYLIKTRGQQVTLSCSPISGHRSVSWYQQTPGQGLQFLFEYFSETQRNKGNFPGRFSGRQFSNSRSEMNVSTLELGDSALYLCASSLGLAGPYQETQYFGPGTRLLVL.

The chain has TRBV5-1 and TRBJ1-1, with 9 bases lining up with TRBD1. There are 13 residues in the CDR3. Trimming removed 4 bases from V and 7 bases from J; junction bases left unmatched: 5. CDR1 and CDR2 from the germline V gene are SGHRS and YFSETQ. The CDR3 sequence is CASSIGQGNEAFF. The CDR3 DNA sequence: TGCGCCAGCAGCATCGGACAGGGGAATGAAGCTTTCTTT.

V and J are TRBV10-3 and TRBJ1-2; D is perhaps TRBD1 (6 bases). Germline lookup yields CDR1 ENHRY and CDR2 SYGVKD. Trimming took 2 bases from V and 2 from J, leaving 18 bases between them. The CDR3 has 17 residues. The CDR3 protein is CAISEPSRGTTNYGYTF. The CDR3 bases are TGTGCCATCAGTGAGCCATCTAGGGGGACCACCAACTATGGCTACACCTTC.

The chain uses TRBV28 and TRBJ1-5; 7 bases agree with TRBD1. J gave up 4 bases and V 4 bases, and 4 bases lay outside the gene matches. This CDR3 region has 14 residues. Germline V gene data show CDR1 as MDHEN and CDR2 as SYDVKM. CDR3 DNA: TGTGCCAGCAGTTCTGGGACAGCGAATCAGCCCCAGCATTTT. Translated, it gives CASSSGTANQPQHF. The full variable domain, rest sourced from reference TRBV28 and TRBJ1-5, is DVKVTQSSRYLVKRTGEKVFLECVQDMDHENMFWYRQDPGLGLRLIYFSYDVKMKEKGDIPEGYSVSREKKERFSLILESASTNQTSMYLCASSSGTANQPQHFGDGTRLSIL.

This chain links TRBV21-1 with TRBJ2-6; the D segment call TRBD1 is taken from the table without a DNA check. TRBV21-1 is a listed pseudogene. This CDR3 region has 18 residues. CDR3 residues: CASSPCGQGLSGANVLTF. The CDR3 region has the DNA TGTGCCAGCAGCCCCTGTGGCCAGGGCCTCTCTGGGGCCAACGTCCTGACTTTC.

V usage is TRBV6-1 and J usage is TRBJ1-4, with 7 nucleotides matching TRBD1. V lost 6 bases and J lost 4; bases outside the gene matches: 8. This CDR3 contains 15 residues. Germline CDR1 MNHNS, CDR2 SASEGT. In nucleotides, the CDR3 is TGTGCCAGCAGCCTAAGTGGGACAGATAATGAAAAACTGTTTTTT. As protein: CASSLSGTDNEKLFF.

The chain employs TRBV28 and TRBJ2-3; D ambiguous. The V gene's germline CDR1 is MDHEN and CDR2 SYDVKM. The CDR3 covers 13 residues. Trimming cost V 4 bases and J 6 bases, with 11 bases left between them. CDR3 DNA: TGTGCCAGCAGTTACCCCGCTTATGATACGCAGTATTTT. This encodes CASSYPAYDTQYF.

This clone appeared a few times. The CDR3 bases are TGTGCCAGCTTAGTGGACAGGGCTGGAAACACCATATATTTT. It yields the protein CASLVDRAGNTIYF. The chain joins TRBV2 to TRBJ1-3, with 8 bases that match TRBD1. This CDR3 is 14 amino acids long. The V gene's germline CDR1 is SNHLY and CDR2 FYNNEI. With V trimmed by 8 bases and J by 2 bases, 5 bases remained unmatched.

This sequence joins TRBV5-1 and TRBJ2-7, with D maybe TRBD1 (6 bases). CDR1 SGHRS and CDR2 YFSETQ come from the germline V gene. The CDR3 consists of 15 residues. Trimming removed 0 bases at V and 5 bases at J, with 15 bases between. As DNA, the CDR3 is TGCGCCAGCAGCTTGGTGGGGACAACGAACCACGAGCAGTACTTC. Translating it yields CASSLVGTTNHEQYF.

CDR3 nucleotides: TGCGCCAGCAGCGGACCACAGGGAATTGGCACTGAAGCTTTCTTT. Its protein product is CASSGPQGIGTEAFF. The gene calls are TRBV5-1 and TRBJ1-1, with D tentatively TRBD1 (6 bases). CDR3 length: 15 residues. CDR1 is SGHRS and CDR2 is YFSETQ in the germline V gene. V lost 4 bases and J 4 bases, leaving 17 bases between the germline ends.